This TCR beta chain was recovered during a study of T cell repertoires in cytomegalovirus infection. Study overall: Selection of CMV epitopes for the study included recently identified HLA-C-restricted and well-studied HLA-B-restricted ones. Signatures in public TCR beta sequences pointed to both CMV infection and matching HLA type.

Details on this clonotype: Antigen unknown.

TCRdb itself ran the reads through MiXCR, one entry per CDR3 protein. The repertoire holds 110,000 to 150,000 distinct CDR3 sequences, approximately 30% seen once, with 45% to 55% in the top ten. The V gene's germline CDR1 is SEHNR and CDR2 FQNEAQ (reference sequence). The CDR3 extends over 13 amino acids. The V and J ends lost 5 bases and 3 bases respectively, with 11 bases between them. The chain couples TRBV7-9 to TRBJ2-7, with D possibly being TRBD2 (5 bases). The specimen was CD8+ T cells from cultured PBMCs, collected from culture after CMV antigen stimulation. The origin of this receptor is a human donor in good health (CMV status not recorded). Some clones in this sample may be carry-over from other donors' samples. CDR3 sequence (DNA): TGTGCCAGCAGCCTTTTGGGAGACTACGAGCAGTACTTC. Its translation is CASSLLGDYEQYF.